This T cell receptor (beta chain) was found in a study of graft-versus-host responses after intestinal transplantation. Study summary: Recipients had transplants, and these were multivisceral, liver-intestinal, or isolated intestinal. Induction with anti-thymocyte globulin, then tacrolimus and steroids for about 3 years, was given to all recipients.

Overall study results and limits: GvH clones occurred in recipient marrow; some first appeared in ileum or blood.

Graft specimens yielded both intraepithelial and lamina propria lymphocytes. As to this clone: Its cognate antigen is unknown.

Using immunoSEQ multiplex PCR, the repertoire was profiled, and TCRdb retains in-frame clones only, with some absent. The profile covers 7,500 to 10,000 clones, with 65% to 90% appearing a single time and roughly 5.4% taken by the ten largest. Germline V gene sequence: CDR1 MGHRA, CDR2 YSYEKL. V dropped 0 bases and J dropped 5; count of bases not matched to a gene: 10. This CDR3 comprises 17 residues. The starting material was ileum tissue, obtained 729 days after intestinal transplantation. The receptor was isolated from a human patient who received an intestinal transplant, so some T cells may come from the graft donor. This rearrangement joins TRBV4-1 to TRBJ2-1, with 7 nucleotides matching TRBD2. CDR3 region: CASSQESGGRGDNEQFF. CDR3 in DNA: TGCGCCAGCAGCCAAGAGTCCGGCGGGAGAGGAGACAATGAGCAGTTCTTC.